These T cell receptor beta chains were read from a single sample in a study of cytomegalovirus exposure and HLA in healthy donors. This table comes from immunoSEQ multiplex PCR, and its TCRdb copy is limited to in-frame clones, with some not included. The data show around 150,000 clones, about 80% seen once. Sequences were obtained from PBMCs. Every receptor here comes from a man between 25 and 39 years old in good health and CMV-seronegative. Each CDR3 is given with its conserved first and last residue.

v_call cdr3_length cdr3_aa
TRBV2 15 CASSPATGYGTEAFF
TRBV5-1 13 CASSPLQGYEQYF
TRBV18 14 CASSPRATNEKLFF
TRBV7-2 13 CASSLSRGQPQHF
TRBV9 15 CASSDAQGSNEKLFF
TRBV4-1 15 CASSQEGSSYNEQFF
TRBV7-2 15 CASSLGGSVNNEQFF
TRBV5-6 13 CASSSRGSETQYF
TRBV5-1 15 CASSLAGGETDTQYF
TRBV6-1 14 CASTWDRDNNEQFF
TRBV29-1 15 CSVGLAGAGANVLTF
TRBV6-6 14 CASSDRNHGYGYTF
TRBV6-6 14 CASSYSLTGDGYAF
TRBV9 12 CASSASQETQYF